This T cell receptor (beta chain) was obtained from a study of tumor and adjacent non-tumor tissue in lung cancer. Study-wide findings and caveats: Tumor repertoires had a smaller top 100 clone share than normal lung.

With regard to this clonotype: Its antigen is as yet unknown. A junction end diverges from the germline sequence, so it may reflect a read error.

TCRbeta libraries were built with three rounds of nested PCR, modified from ARM-PCR. From the multiplex PCR reads, TCRdb called clonotypes with MiXCR, one entry per CDR3 protein. Of some 95,000 distinct CDR3 sequences listed, 80% were seen once; the top ten hold about 30%. This CDR3 has 15 residues. Looked up from germline, CDR1 is SGHAT and CDR2 is FQNNGV. No cell sorting was done before RNA was extracted from the tissue. The normal lung tissue was taken more than 3 cm from the tumor edge. Sequenced: distant non-tumor lung tissue. V usage is TRBV11-2 and J usage is TRBJ2-7, with unresolved D. The clonotype originates from a man in his sixties with small cell lung cancer. The CDR3, as DNA: TGTGCCAGTAGCTTAGCTTCTGGCGACTCCTACGAGCAATACTTC. Translation: CASSLASGDSYEQYF. Variable domain in full (rest from reference TRBV11-2 and TRBJ2-7): EAGVAQSPRYKIIEKRQSVAFWCNPISGHATLYWYQQILGQGPKLLIQFQNNGVVDDSQLPKDRFSAERLKGVDSTLKIQPAKLEDSAVYLCASSLASGDSYEQYFGPGTRLTVT.